These 27 T cell receptor beta chains were all obtained from the same sample, sequenced in a study of technical replicates of blood from a few donors. Only in-frame clones appear in the TCRdb table, and some are missing; sequencing was by immunoSEQ multiplex PCR. Found here are roughly 65,000 clones, 88% of them singletons; the top ten hold approximately 4.6%. The sequenced material came from PBMCs. The receptors stem from a human donor in good health. Some clones in this sample may be carry-over from other donors' samples.

V is TRBV7-3 and J is TRBJ2-1; 7 positions match TRBD2. V lost 5 bases, J lost 9 bases, and 13 bases stayed unmatched. Germline V gene data show CDR1 as SGHTA and CDR2 as FQGTGA. The CDR3 is made up of 15 amino acids. CDR3 loop: CASSVYGGSLSEQFF. DNA of the CDR3: TGTGCCAGCAGCGTATACGGCGGGAGTCTTTCTGAGCAGTTCTTC. Together with reference TRBV7-3 and TRBJ2-1, the CDR3 gives the full variable domain: GAGVSQTPSNKVTEKGKYVELRCDPISGHTALYWYRQSLGQGPEFLIYFQGTGAADDSGLPNDRFFAVRPEGSVSTLKIQRTERGDSAVYLCASSVYGGSLSEQFFGPGTRLTVL.

V usage is TRBV10-3 and J usage is TRBJ1-1; 8 nucleotides align to TRBD1. V lost 10 bases to trimming and J lost 0 bases; unmatched junction nucleotides: 7. This CDR3 region has 14 residues. Looked up from germline, CDR1 is ENHRY and CDR2 is SYGVKD. CDR3 in DNA: TGTGCCACCGCGACAGGGGCTATGAACACTGAAGCTTTCTTT. It is translated as CATATGAMNTEAFF.

The gene calls are TRBV7-3 and TRBJ2-2; D is ambiguous. Per germline, CDR1 SGHTA and CDR2 FQGTGA. Trimming cost V 2 bases and J 0 bases, with 4 bases left between them. The CDR3 runs to 14 residues. This CDR3 reads CASSLYTNTGELFF. The CDR3 coding sequence is TGTGCCAGCAGCTTATACACGAACACCGGGGAGCTGTTTTTT.

Notes on this clone: The same CDR3 arises from other DNA sequences in this sample as well. V usage is TRBV5-1 and J usage is TRBJ2-3; 12 nucleotides match TRBD2. The CDR3 is made up of 15 amino acids. Germline V gene lookup returns CDR1 SGHRS and CDR2 YFSETQ. V lost 4 bases to trimming and J lost 3 bases; unmatched junction nucleotides: 3. Here the CDR3 DNA reads TGCGCCAGCAGCCCCGGGACTAGCGGGACAGATACGCAGTATTTT. Its protein product is CASSPGTSGTDTQYF.

V gene TRBV6-5 combines with J gene TRBJ2-7; D might be TRBD2 (6 bases). The V and J ends lost 2 bases and 4 bases respectively, with 9 bases between them. The CDR3 spans 13 residues. Germline loops: CDR1 MNHEY, CDR2 SVGAGI. The CDR3 here is CASSYQRAYEQYF. The CDR3, as DNA: TGTGCCAGCAGTTACCAGCGGGCTTACGAGCAGTACTTC.

The chain uses TRBV6-5 and TRBJ2-7, with 10 bases fitting TRBD1. The CDR3 sequence is 14 residues long. Germline V gives CDR1 MNHEY, CDR2 SVGAGI. The J segment lost 6 bases and the V segment lost 5 bases, leaving 7 bases of the junction unmatched. CDR3 in DNA: TGTGCCAGCAGTGAAGACAGGGGGCGCCGCGAGCAGTACTTC. Protein product: CASSEDRGRREQYF.

The J gene is TRBJ2-3, the V gene TRBV10-3, with D possibly TRBD2 on 5 matching bases. Trimming shortened V by 4 bases and J by 2 bases, and 16 bases separated the two germline ends. The CDR3 length is 16 residues. CDR1 is ENHRY and CDR2 is SYGVKD in the germline V gene. This CDR3 reads CAISANPGLNTDTQYF. The CDR3 nucleotides read TGTGCCATCAGTGCCAATCCGGGATTGAACACAGATACGCAGTATTTT.

V is TRBV6-1 and J is TRBJ2-7; D gene uncertain. Germline CDR1 MNHNS, CDR2 SASEGT. This CDR3 has 13 amino acids. Deletions cut 8 bases from V and 3 bases from J, with 14 bases between. The CDR3 coding sequence is TGTGCCAGCTCGGTAATTTCGAACTACGAGCAGTACTTC. As protein: CASSVISNYEQYF.

V is TRBV18 and J is TRBJ2-3; weak D call: TRBD2 (6 bases). Germline V gene lookup returns CDR1 KGHSH and CDR2 LQKENI. CDR3 length equals 16 residues. Trimming cost V 1 base and J 4 bases, with 15 bases left between them. The chain's CDR3 is CASSPQAGGAADTQYF. The CDR3 region has the DNA TGTGCCAGCTCACCACAGGCAGGCGGGGCCGCAGATACGCAGTATTTT.

The J gene is TRBJ1-6, the V gene TRBV19; the match to TRBD1 covers 8 bases. CDR1 and CDR2 (germline): LNHDA, SQIVND (reference sequence). V shed 8 bases, J shed 8 bases, and the junction held 8 bases outside the gene matches. The CDR3 is 14 residues long. CDR3 nucleotide sequence: TGTGCCAGTGCACCGGGACAGGCCCATTCACCCCTCCACTTT. This encodes CASAPGQAHSPLHF.

The rearrangement joins TRBV5-1 to TRBJ2-1; D might be TRBD2 (6 bases). This CDR3 spans 17 amino acids. V gave up 1 base and J gave up 2 bases, with 16 bases separating them. CDR1 is SGHRS and CDR2 is YFSETQ in the germline V gene. CDR3 sequence (DNA): TGCGCCAGCAGCTTGCGCGCCGGCGGGAACACCTACAATGAGCAGTTCTTC. Protein product: CASSLRAGGNTYNEQFF.

The V and J genes are TRBV5-1 and TRBJ1-4, with D unresolved. V was pared by 0 bases and J by 5 bases, with 8 bases between. CDR3 length: 14 residues. CDR1 SGHRS and CDR2 YFSETQ come from the germline V gene. CDR3 loop: CASSLVASNEKLFF. The CDR3 DNA reads TGCGCCAGCAGCTTGGTGGCCTCGAATGAAAAACTGTTTTTT. The full variable domain, rest sourced from reference TRBV5-1 and TRBJ1-4, is KAGVTQTPRYLIKTRGQQVTLSCSPISGHRSVSWYQQTPGQGLQFLFEYFSETQRNKGNFPGRFSGRQFSNSRSEMNVSTLELGDSALYLCASSLVASNEKLFFGSGTQLSVL.

V gene TRBV7-2 combines with J gene TRBJ2-3, with TRBD1 matching over 7 bases. CDR3 length: 13 amino acids. Germline loops: CDR1 SGHTA, CDR2 FQGNSA. Trimming removed 5 bases from V and 7 bases from J; junction bases left unmatched: 6. The CDR3 DNA is TGTGCCAGCAGCCCGGGACAGTTCAATACGCAGTATTTT. Translating gives CASSPGQFNTQYF.

In its sample, this clone was seen once. The chain links TRBV7-3 to TRBJ2-2; 13 bases are a match to TRBD2. V lost 5 bases, J lost 6 bases, and 3 bases stayed unmatched. CDR1 and CDR2 (germline): SGHTA, FQGTGA. This CDR3 is built from 15 residues. The CDR3, as DNA: TGTGCCAGCAGCAGACTAGCGGGAGGAGCCGGGGAGCTGTTTTTT. It translates to CASSRLAGGAGELFF.

The chain recombines TRBV6-8 with TRBJ1-1, with TRBD1 as a possible D gene (5 bases). This CDR3 contains 14 residues. In germline, CDR1 is MNHGY, CDR2 SAAAGT. V lost 7 bases, J lost 4 bases, and 16 bases lay in between. This CDR3 is CASNHRSPFTEAFF. CDR3 sequence (DNA): TGTGCCAGCAATCACAGGAGCCCCTTCACTGAAGCTTTCTTT.

The V and J genes are TRBV5-1 and TRBJ2-1, with TRBD2 matching over 11 bases. The CDR3 spans 17 residues. The germline CDR1 and CDR2 sequences are SGHRS and YFSETQ. The junction had 11 bases not matched to a gene; V was cut back by 2 bases and J by 7 bases. The CDR3: CASSLLPGTSGRNEQFF. The CDR3 DNA sequence: TGCGCCAGCAGCTTACTCCCTGGGACTAGCGGTCGGAATGAGCAGTTCTTC.

This clone was found once. V is TRBV11-1 and J is TRBJ2-3, with TRBD2 identical over 14 bases. The CDR3 extends over 18 amino acids. Germline assignment: CDR1 SGHAT and CDR2 FQDESV (reference sequence). The J segment lost 2 bases and the V segment lost 5 bases, leaving 9 bases of the junction unmatched. CDR3 bases: TGTGCCAGCAGCATCGGACTAGCGGGGGGTTTTTTCACAGATACGCAGTATTTT. Its protein is CASSIGLAGGFFTDTQYF.

The gene calls are TRBV5-1 and TRBJ2-7, with D unresolved. Per the germline V gene, CDR1 is SGHRS and CDR2 is YFSETQ. Deletions cut 7 bases from V and 0 bases from J, with 11 bases between. The CDR3 has 13 residues. CDR3 sequence (DNA): TGCGCCAGCCACGACCCGGGCTCCTACGAGCAGTACTTC. Amino acid sequence: CASHDPGSYEQYF.

The V and J genes are TRBV5-1 and TRBJ2-7; 11 bases agree with TRBD1. The CDR3 runs to 14 residues. V gave up 4 bases and J gave up 3 bases; unmatched junction bases: 3. Germline lookup yields CDR1 SGHRS and CDR2 YFSETQ. CDR3: CASSPDRGLYEQYF. CDR3 sequence (DNA): TGCGCCAGCAGCCCGGACAGGGGGCTCTACGAGCAGTACTTC.

This chain joins TRBV7-2 and TRBJ2-1, with 12 bases that match TRBD2. CDR1 is SGHTA, CDR2 FQGNSA, per germline. This CDR3 contains 14 residues. The ends lost 3 bases at V and 8 bases at J; junction bases unmatched: 2. The CDR3 DNA reads as TGTGCCAGCAGCTTGCTAGCGGGGGGGGATGAGCAGTTCTTC. It specifies CASSLLAGGDEQFF. Full variable domain (missing parts from reference TRBV7-2 and TRBJ2-1): GAGVSQSPSNKVTEKGKDVELRCDPISGHTALYWYRQSLGQGLEFLIYFQGNSAPDKSGLPSDRFSAERTGGSVSTLTIQRTQQEDSAVYLCASSLLAGGDEQFFGPGTRLTVL.

V is TRBV10-3 and J is TRBJ2-3, with 7 bases lining up with TRBD2. The CDR3 totals 15 residues. Per the germline V gene, CDR1 is ENHRY and CDR2 is SYGVKD. The trim removed 0 bases at V and 2 bases at J, leaving 2 bases unmatched. CDR3 in DNA: TGTGCCATCAGTGAGTCAGGGACTAACACAGATACGCAGTATTTT. Amino acid sequence: CAISESGTNTDTQYF.

The DNA of the CDR3 is TGCGCCAGCAGCCCGGGACAGGCGAGAACTGAAGCTTTCTTT. Translated, it gives CASSPGQARTEAFF. The genes are TRBV5-1 and TRBJ1-1; 8 bases are shared with TRBD1. CDR1 and CDR2 (germline): SGHRS, YFSETQ. The CDR3 length is 14 residues. The junction had 7 bases not matched to a gene; V was cut back by 4 bases and J by 5 bases.

The table lists this clone with a count of one. CDR3 nucleotide sequence: TGCGCCAGCAGCTCCGGGACAGGGGGAAATTCACCCCTCCACTTT. Translation: CASSSGTGGNSPLHF. The V call is TRBV5-1, the J call TRBJ1-6, with 11 bases aligning to TRBD1. This CDR3 comprises 15 residues. Per the germline V gene, CDR1 is SGHRS and CDR2 is YFSETQ. Losses at the gene ends were 3 bases for V and 7 bases for J; bases not matched to a gene: 3.

The rearrangement joins TRBV21-1 to TRBJ2-7; the D call in the table, TRBD2, was not verified against the DNA. TRBV21-1 is flagged as a pseudogene. The CDR3 covers 15 residues. The DNA of the CDR3 is TGTGCCAGCAGCAAAGCCCTAGTTCCCCGCTACGAGCAGTACTTC. It translates to CASSKALVPRYEQYF.

This clone appeared a single time. This chain connects TRBV5-1 to TRBJ2-2, with 7 bases matching TRBD1. J gave up 5 bases and V 4 bases, and 11 bases lay outside the gene matches. The CDR3 covers 16 residues. In germline, CDR1 is SGHRS, CDR2 YFSETQ. CDR3 bases: TGCGCCAGCAGCCAACGGGACAGCATTGGGACCGGGGAGCTGTTTTTT. This sequence encodes CASSQRDSIGTGELFF.

This chain connects TRBV2 to TRBJ1-1; TRBD1 matches 8 bases. The CDR3 is made up of 14 amino acids. The trim removed 5 bases at V and 6 bases at J, leaving 8 bases unmatched. Germline CDR1 is SNHLY and CDR2 is FYNNEI. The CDR3 DNA reads as TGTGCCAGCAGTCCAGGACAGGGTAGAGCTGAAGCTTTCTTT. Residues: CASSPGQGRAEAFF.

The chain has TRBV11-2 and TRBJ2-3, with D maybe TRBD2 (6 bases). The V end was cut by 5 bases, the J end by 6 bases, with 27 bases between. This CDR3 spans 18 amino acids. The V gene's germline CDR1 is SGHAT and CDR2 FQNNGV. The CDR3 DNA reads TGTGCCAGCAGCCCTAGCGCCCGGGCGACGGAAGGGAGCGATACGCAGTATTTT. It is translated as CASSPSARATEGSDTQYF. The whole variable domain, filled in from reference TRBV11-2 and TRBJ2-3, reads EAGVAQSPRYKIIEKRQSVAFWCNPISGHATLYWYQQILGQGPKLLIQFQNNGVVDDSQLPKDRFSAERLKGVDSTLKIQPAKLEDSAVYLCASSPSARATEGSDTQYFGPGTRLTVL.